What follows is one TCR beta chain and its context. The data are from a study of blood T cell repertoires in COVID-19. V shed 4 bases and J 7 bases; nucleotides not matched to a gene: 8. CDR3 length equals 14 residues. From germline, CDR1 is MNHNY and CDR2 SVGAGI (reference sequence). Some clones are missing from TCRdb's copy, which holds only in-frame ones; the method was immunoSEQ multiplex PCR. The sample shows about 100,000 clones, 91% of them seen only once. This sequence was found in a man aged 45-65 years with active COVID-19. The specimen was peripheral blood. The chain couples TRBV6-6 to TRBJ2-7, with TRBD1 identical over 9 bases. This CDR3 reads CASSSPGQGIEQYF. The CDR3 nucleotides read TGTGCCAGCAGTTCCCCGGGACAGGGCATTGAGCAGTACTTC.